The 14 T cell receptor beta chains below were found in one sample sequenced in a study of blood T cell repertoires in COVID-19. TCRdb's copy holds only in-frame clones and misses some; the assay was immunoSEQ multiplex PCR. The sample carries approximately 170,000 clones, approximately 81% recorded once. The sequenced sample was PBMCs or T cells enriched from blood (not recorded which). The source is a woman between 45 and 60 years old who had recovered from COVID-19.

CDR3 nucleotides: TGTGCCAGTAGTATGACACAGGGGGGACAAGCTTTCTTT. Translation gives CASSMTQGGQAFF. The chain has TRBV19 and TRBJ1-1; TRBD1 matches 8 bases. With V trimmed by 3 bases and J by 9 bases, 6 bases remained unmatched. The CDR3 has 13 residues. From germline, CDR1 is LNHDA and CDR2 SQIVND (reference sequence). Full variable domain (remainder filled in from reference TRBV19 and TRBJ1-1): DGGITQSPKYLFRKEGQNVTLSCEQNLNHDAMYWYRQDPGQGLRLIYYSQIVNDFQKGDIAEGYSVSREKKESFPLTVTSAQKNPTAFYLCASSMTQGGQAFFGQGTRLTVV.

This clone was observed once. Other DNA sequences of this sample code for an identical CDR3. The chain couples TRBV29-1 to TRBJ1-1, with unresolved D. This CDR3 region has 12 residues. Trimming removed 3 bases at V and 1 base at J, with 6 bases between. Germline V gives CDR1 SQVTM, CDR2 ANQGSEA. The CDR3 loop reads CSVDRTNTEAFF. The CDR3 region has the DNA TGCAGCGTTGACAGAACGAACACTGAAGCTTTCTTT.

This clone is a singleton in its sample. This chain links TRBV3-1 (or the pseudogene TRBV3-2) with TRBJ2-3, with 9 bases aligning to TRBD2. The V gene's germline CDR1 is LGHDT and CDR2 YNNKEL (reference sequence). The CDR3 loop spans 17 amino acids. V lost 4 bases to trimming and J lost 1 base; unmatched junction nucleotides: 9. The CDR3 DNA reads TGTGCCAGCAGCCCCTTTACCCGGACTAGCGGCACAGATACGCAGTATTTT. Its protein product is CASSPFTRTSGTDTQYF.

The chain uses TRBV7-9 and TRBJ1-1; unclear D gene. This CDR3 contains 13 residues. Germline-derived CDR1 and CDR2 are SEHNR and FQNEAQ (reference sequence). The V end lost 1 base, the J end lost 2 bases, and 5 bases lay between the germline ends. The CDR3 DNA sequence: TGTGCCAGCAGCTTAGGGGCTAACACTGAAGCTTTCTTT. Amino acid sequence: CASSLGANTEAFF. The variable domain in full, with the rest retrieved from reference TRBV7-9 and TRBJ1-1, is DTGVSQNPRHKITKRGQNVTFRCDPISEHNRLYWYRQTLGQGPEFLTYFQNEAQLEKSRLLSDRFSAERPKGSFSTLEIQRTEQGDSAMYLCASSLGANTEAFFGQGTRLTVV.

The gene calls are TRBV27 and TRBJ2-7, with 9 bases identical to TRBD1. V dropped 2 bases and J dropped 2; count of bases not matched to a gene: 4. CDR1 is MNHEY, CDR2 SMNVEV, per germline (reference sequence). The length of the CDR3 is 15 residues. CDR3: CASSLVRDRAYEQYF. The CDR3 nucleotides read TGTGCCAGCAGTTTAGTCCGGGACAGGGCCTACGAGCAGTACTTC.

The CDR3: CASSPRQGTSSGANVLTF. Here the CDR3 DNA reads TGCGCCAGCAGCCCTAGACAGGGAACCAGCTCTGGGGCCAACGTCCTGACTTTC. The chain uses TRBV5-1 and TRBJ2-6; the match to TRBD1 covers 7 bases. Germline CDR1 and CDR2: SGHRS and YFSETQ. J lost 0 bases, V lost 4 bases, and 10 bases had no gene match. The CDR3 covers 18 residues. Full variable domain (outside the CDR3, taken from reference TRBV5-1 and TRBJ2-6): KAGVTQTPRYLIKTRGQQVTLSCSPISGHRSVSWYQQTPGQGLQFLFEYFSETQRNKGNFPGRFSGRQFSNSRSEMNVSTLELGDSALYLCASSPRQGTSSGANVLTFGAGSRLTVL.

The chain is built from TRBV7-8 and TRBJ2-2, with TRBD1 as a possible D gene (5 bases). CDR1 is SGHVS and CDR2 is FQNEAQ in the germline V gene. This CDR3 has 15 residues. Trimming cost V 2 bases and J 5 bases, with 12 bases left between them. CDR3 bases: TGTGCCAGCAGCTTAACTCCAGGGCGGACCGGGGAGCTGTTTTTT. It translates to CASSLTPGRTGELFF.

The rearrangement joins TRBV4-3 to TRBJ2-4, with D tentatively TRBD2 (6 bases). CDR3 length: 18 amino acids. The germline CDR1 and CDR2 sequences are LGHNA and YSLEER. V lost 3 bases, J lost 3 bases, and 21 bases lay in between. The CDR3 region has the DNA TGCGCCAGCAGCCAGGAATACTTAGCGGTCCAAAACAAAAACATTCAGTACTTC. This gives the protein CASSQEYLAVQNKNIQYF.

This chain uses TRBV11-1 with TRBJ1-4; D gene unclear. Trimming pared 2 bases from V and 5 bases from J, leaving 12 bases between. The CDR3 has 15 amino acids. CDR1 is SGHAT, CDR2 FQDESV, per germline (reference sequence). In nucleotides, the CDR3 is TGTGCCAGCAGCTTAACCCGGCAGACAAATGAAAAACTGTTTTTT. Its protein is CASSLTRQTNEKLFF.

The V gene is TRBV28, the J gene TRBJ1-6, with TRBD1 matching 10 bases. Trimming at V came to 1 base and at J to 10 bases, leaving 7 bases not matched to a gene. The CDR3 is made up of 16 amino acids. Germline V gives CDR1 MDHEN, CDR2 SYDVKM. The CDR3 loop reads CASSLSGQGRRSPLHF. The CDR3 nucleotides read TGTGCCAGCAGTTTATCGGGACAGGGGCGGCGATCACCCCTCCACTTT.

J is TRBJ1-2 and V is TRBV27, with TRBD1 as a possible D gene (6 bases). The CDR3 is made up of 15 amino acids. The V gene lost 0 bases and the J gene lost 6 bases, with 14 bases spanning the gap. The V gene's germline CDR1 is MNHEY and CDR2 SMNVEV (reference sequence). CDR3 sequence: CASSLSLGQSHGYTF. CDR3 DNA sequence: TGTGCCAGCAGTTTATCCCTCGGACAGAGCCATGGCTACACCTTC.

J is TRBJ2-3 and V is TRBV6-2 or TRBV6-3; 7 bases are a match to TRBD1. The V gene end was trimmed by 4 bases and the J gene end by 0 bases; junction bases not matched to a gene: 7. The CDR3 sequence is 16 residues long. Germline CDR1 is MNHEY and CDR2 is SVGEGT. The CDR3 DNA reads TGTGCCAGCAGTTGGCCAGACAGGGATAGCACAGATACGCAGTATTTT. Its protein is CASSWPDRDSTDTQYF.

CDR3 residues: CASSPYGGVREASSYEQYF. The CDR3, as DNA: TGTGCCAGCAGCCCCTATGGGGGGGTGCGGGAGGCTAGCTCCTACGAGCAGTACTTC. The chain recombines TRBV7-2 with TRBJ2-7, with 8 nucleotides matching TRBD2. V shed 5 bases, J shed 0 bases, and the junction held 18 bases outside the gene matches. Germline V gene data show CDR1 as SGHTA and CDR2 as FQGNSA. The CDR3 runs 19 residues.

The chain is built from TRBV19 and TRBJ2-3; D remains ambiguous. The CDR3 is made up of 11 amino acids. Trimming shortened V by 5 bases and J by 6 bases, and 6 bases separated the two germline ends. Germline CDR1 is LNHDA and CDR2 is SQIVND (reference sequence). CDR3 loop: CASSSSDTQYF. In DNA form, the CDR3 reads TGTGCCAGTAGTTCGTCGGATACGCAGTATTTT.